A selection of T cell receptor beta chains follows, all from one sample in a study of post-analysis software for immune sequencing data. TCRdb re-derived calls from the PCR reads in MiXCR, one entry per CDR3 protein. The table has 700,000 to 900,000 distinct CDR3 sequences, more than 45% seen once. Sequences were obtained from blood. Receptors were obtained from a girl aged 5 to 17 with multiple sclerosis. Both conserved end residues are part of each CDR3. Fields, in order: CDR3 protein, V gene, J gene.

CSVSGTSGGNEQFF	TRBV29-1	TRBJ2-1
CSARLQGNIQYF	TRBV20-1	TRBJ2-4
CSARDVLAGVPYEQYF	TRBV20-1	TRBJ2-7
CASSQDRALRNEQFF	TRBV2	TRBJ2-1
CATSGGLASEQYF	TRBV15	TRBJ2-7
CASSQEGGGAGANVLTF	TRBV4-2	TRBJ2-6
CSGVSGWESYTF	TRBV29-1	TRBJ1-2
CASSQERLAGTDTQYF	TRBV4-1	TRBJ2-3
CASSPRAAGANEQFF	TRBV5-5	NA
CASSSPLAGGVMDTQYF	TRBV6-5	TRBJ2-3
CASSTEWGTWNTEAFF	TRBV5-5	TRBJ1-1
CATSRDLLMTSYEQYF	TRBV15	TRBJ2-7
CASSAGDEQFF	TRBV7-8	TRBJ2-1
CASSRTNPSSYEQYF	TRBV27	TRBJ2-7
CASSLPDLYNEQFF	TRBV7-9	TRBJ2-1
CASKDLGLGSYNEQFF	TRBV5-1	TRBJ2-1
CASSSVTGREKLFF	TRBV7-9	TRBJ1-4
CASSLGREDYNEQFF	TRBV27	TRBJ2-1
CASGLIPALSGSRSYNEQFF	TRBV12-5	TRBJ2-1
CASSARGTGRTDTQYF	TRBV6-1	TRBJ2-3
CASSLVDNEKLFF	TRBV3-1	TRBJ1-4
CSVEESYEQYF	TRBV29-1	TRBJ2-7
CASRQAGPYEQYF	TRBV2	TRBJ2-7
CASRGGPTLATDTQYF	TRBV7-2	TRBJ2-3
CASSGTSPYEQYF	TRBV5-6	TRBJ2-7
CSARDSGAKNIQYF	TRBV20-1	TRBJ2-4
CVSQTGTTSYNEQFF	TRBV10-2	TRBJ2-1
CASSFYFPGGYGYTF	TRBV5-6	TRBJ1-2
CASSVERAYYNEQFF	TRBV9	TRBJ2-1
CASSPAGLNEQFF	TRBV7-3	TRBJ2-1
CSADRGLLETRYF	TRBV20-1	TRBJ2-5
CASRTDYRGQYF	TRBV2	TRBJ2-5
CASSSAGGMDEQFF	TRBV7-3	TRBJ2-1
CASREDISNYGYTF	TRBV2	TRBJ1-2
CASSFRLAGGVETQYF	TRBV27	NA
CASSPGQLDEQYF	TRBV4-3	TRBJ2-7
CASSLEGWEQFF	TRBV5-1	TRBJ2-1
CAINEGQGANYGYTF	TRBV10-3	TRBJ1-2
CASSWGGATYEQYF	TRBV27	TRBJ2-7